This entry lists 32 T cell receptor beta chains sequenced from one sample in a study of cytomegalovirus exposure and HLA in healthy donors. The PCR made use of 60 Vbeta and 13 Jbeta primers. The method was immunoSEQ multiplex PCR; TCRdb's version includes in-frame clones alone and lacks a portion of them. This table holds 33,000 or so clones, more than 90% found once. The sequenced material came from PBMCs. The origin of the receptors is a woman aged 18-29 years in good health and CMV-seronegative.

This clone was recorded only once. The chain joins TRBV5-6 to TRBJ2-7, with D possibly being TRBD1 (5 bases). The V gene's germline CDR1 is SGHDT and CDR2 YYEEEE. The CDR3 length is 12 residues. Trimming took off 4 bases at V and 7 bases at J, with 12 bases between the two ends. For the CDR3, the DNA is TGTGCCAGCAGCCGCCAGGGCGTGGAGCAGTACTTC. It specifies CASSRQGVEQYF.

The chain employs TRBV11-3 and TRBJ2-4; the match to TRBD2 covers 9 bases. V lost 5 bases to trimming and J lost 2 bases; unmatched junction nucleotides: 10. CDR3 length: 17 amino acids. Per the germline V gene, CDR1 is SGHNT and CDR2 is YENEEA. The CDR3 bases are TGTGCCAGCAGCCTAGGACCCGGGACTAGCCCCAAAAACATTCAGTACTTC. As protein: CASSLGPGTSPKNIQYF. The full variable domain, its missing parts supplied by reference TRBV11-3 and TRBJ2-4, is EAGVVQSPRYKIIEKKQPVAFWCNPISGHNTLYWYLQNLGQGPELLIRYENEEAVDDSQLPKDRFSAERLKGVDSTLKIQPAELGDSAVYLCASSLGPGTSPKNIQYFGAGTRLSVL.

The chain joins TRBV18 to TRBJ2-7, with 11 bases lining up with TRBD1. There are 14 residues in the CDR3. V lost 6 bases to trimming and J lost 5 bases; unmatched junction nucleotides: 6. CDR1 is KGHSH and CDR2 is LQKENI in the germline V gene. The CDR3 coding sequence is TGTGCCAGCTCCCCGGACAGGGGGCGAAACGAGCAGTACTTC. Its translation is CASSPDRGRNEQYF.

CDR3 sequence reads: CASSPKAGGPRETQYF. The CDR3, as DNA: TGTGCCAGCAGCCCGAAGGCGGGAGGGCCACGGGAGACCCAGTACTTC. This chain connects TRBV5-4 to TRBJ2-5; 9 bases match TRBD2. This CDR3 has 16 residues. V was pared by 4 bases and J by 5 bases, with 12 bases of the junction left unmatched. Germline V gives CDR1 SGHNT, CDR2 YYREEE (reference sequence).

This chain links TRBV18 with TRBJ2-3, with 12 bases lining up with TRBD2. The CDR3 is 19 residues long. Germline lookup yields CDR1 KGHSH and CDR2 LQKENI. V was pared by 1 base and J by 0 bases, with 8 bases of the junction left unmatched. The CDR3 sequence: CASSPLRTSGDSSTDTQYF. CDR3 nucleotide sequence: TGTGCCAGCTCACCACTAAGGACTAGCGGGGACTCTAGCACAGATACGCAGTATTTT. The whole variable domain, filled in from reference TRBV18 and TRBJ2-3, reads NAGVMQNPRHLVRRRGQEARLRCSPMKGHSHVYWYRQLPEEGLKFMVYLQKENIIDESGMPKERFSAEFPKEGPSILRIQQVVRGDSAAYFCASSPLRTSGDSSTDTQYFGPGTRLTVL.

This clone came up once. The chain has TRBV5-1 and TRBJ2-5; the D gene is possibly TRBD1 (5 bases). Looked up from germline, CDR1 is SGHRS and CDR2 is YFSETQ. The CDR3 consists of 15 residues. Trimming cost V 5 bases and J 3 bases, with 17 bases left between them. CDR3 nucleotide sequence: TGCGCCAGCAGTTTTAGACGGCAGACAGAAGAGACCCAGTACTTC. This encodes CASSFRRQTEETQYF.

This clone was observed a few times. This rearrangement joins TRBV28 to TRBJ2-7; 7 bases fit TRBD1. V trimming: 6 bases; J trimming: 7 bases; junction bases outside the gene matches: 3. Germline CDR1 MDHEN, CDR2 SYDVKM. The CDR3 length is 11 residues. CDR3 region: CASRAQGEQYF. Here the CDR3 DNA reads TGTGCCAGCAGAGCACAGGGGGAGCAGTACTTC.

This chain uses TRBV28 with TRBJ1-1; D is unresolved. The CDR3 has 14 amino acids. Germline CDR1 reads MDHEN; CDR2 reads SYDVKM. The ends were cut back, 7 bases at V and 4 bases at J, with 16 bases in the middle. CDR3 nucleotides: TGTGCCAGCAAATCTGAAGCGGAAGTCACTGAAGCTTTCTTT. The encoded protein is CASKSEAEVTEAFF.

This chain uses TRBV4-1 with TRBJ2-1; TRBD2 matches 13 bases. Unmatched junction bases numbered 6, after V lost 3 bases and J lost 1 base. Germline-derived CDR1 and CDR2 are MGHRA and YSYEKL. The CDR3 sequence is 18 residues long. CDR3: CASSQDPGLAGSYNEQFF. The CDR3 DNA reads TGCGCCAGCAGCCAGGATCCGGGACTAGCGGGATCCTACAATGAGCAGTTCTTC.

In DNA, the CDR3 is TGTGCCAGCAGTCAAACGTCAGGCGACTCTGGAAACACCATATATTTT. This codes for CASSQTSGDSGNTIYF. The chain carries TRBV7-9 and TRBJ1-3; D unclear. The germline V gene has CDR1 SEHNR and CDR2 FQNEAQ (reference sequence). The CDR3 is 16 amino acids. V lost 6 bases and J lost 0, with 15 bases in between.

This chain links TRBV4-1 with TRBJ1-2; 7 nucleotides match TRBD1. Germline V gene data show CDR1 as MGHRA and CDR2 as YSYEKL. The CDR3 contains 15 residues. V lost 1 base and J lost 1; bases outside the gene matches: 3. In nucleotides, the CDR3 is TGCGCCAGCAGCCAAGGGGACAGAAATAACTATGGCTACACCTTC. Amino acid sequence: CASSQGDRNNYGYTF.

The chain employs TRBV5-8 and TRBJ2-7, with D perhaps matching TRBD1 (7 bases). The CDR3 consists of 13 residues. The germline V and J ends were trimmed by 4 bases and 2 bases, with 10 bases remaining between them. Germline assignment: CDR1 SGHTS and CDR2 YDEGEE. CDR3 residues: CASSAGQTYEQYF. For the CDR3, the DNA is TGTGCCAGCAGCGCGGGACAGACCTACGAGCAGTACTTC.

This sequence joins TRBV7-9 and TRBJ2-7; TRBD2 aligns across 8 bases. Germline CDR1 reads SEHNR; CDR2 reads FQNEAQ (reference sequence). The CDR3 totals 15 residues. V trimming: 1 base; J trimming: 7 bases; junction bases outside the gene matches: 9. In DNA, the CDR3 is TGTGCCAGCAGCTTAGGACGGGAGGGCCGTCCTGAGCAGTACTTC. It specifies CASSLGREGRPEQYF.

The chain has TRBV30 and TRBJ2-7, with 7 bases that match TRBD2. Germline CDR1 is GTSNPN and CDR2 is SVGIG (reference sequence). The CDR3 runs to 10 residues. The CDR3 DNA sequence: TGTGCAAGCGGGACCTACGAGCAGTACTTC. Protein: CASGTYEQYF.

The chain couples TRBV7-6 to TRBJ2-3; D remains unclear. The V end was cut by 1 base, the J end by 1 base, with 9 bases between. The V gene's germline CDR1 is SGHVS and CDR2 FNYEAQ. This CDR3 region has 15 residues. This CDR3 is CASSLDTRGTDTQYF. CDR3 DNA: TGTGCCAGCAGCTTAGACACTCGGGGCACAGATACGCAGTATTTT. The entire variable domain, with the rest obtained from reference TRBV7-6 and TRBJ2-3, is as follows: GAGVSQSPRYKVTKRGQDVALRCDPISGHVSLYWYRQALGQGPEFLTYFNYEAQQDKSGLPNDRFSAERPEGSISTLTIQRTEQRDSAMYRCASSLDTRGTDTQYFGPGTRLTVL.

The V and J genes are TRBV19 and TRBJ2-5; D possibly corresponds to TRBD1 (6 bases). The CDR3 extends over 15 amino acids. Germline CDR1 and CDR2: LNHDA and SQIVND (reference sequence). Between the trimmed V and J ends, which lost 3 bases and 2 bases, there was a span of 13 bases. The CDR3 reads CASSMMGAIQETQYF. The CDR3 bases are TGTGCCAGTAGTATGATGGGGGCCATACAAGAGACCCAGTACTTC.

This clone was picked up a small number of times. The genes are TRBV5-4 and TRBJ1-2; no reliable D call. CDR1 and CDR2 (germline): SGHNT, YYREEE (reference sequence). This CDR3 has 13 residues. Trimming cost V 4 bases and J 8 bases, with 15 bases left between them. CDR3 amino acids: CASSLSGDRGYTF. The CDR3 region has the DNA TGTGCCAGCAGCCTGAGCGGGGATCGGGGCTACACCTTC. Using reference TRBV5-4 and TRBJ1-2 for the parts outside the CDR3, the full variable domain is ETGVTQSPTHLIKTRGQQVTLRCSSQSGHNTVSWYQQALGQGPQFIFQYYREEENGRGNFPPRFSGLQFPNYSSELNVNALELDDSALYLCASSLSGDRGYTFGSGTRLTVV.

A single count supports this clone. The rearrangement uses TRBV25-1 and TRBJ2-3, with D perhaps TRBD2 (5 bases). This CDR3 spans 14 amino acids. The germline CDR1 and CDR2 sequences are MGHDK and SYGVNS. The V gene lost 1 base and the J gene lost 2 bases, with 7 bases spanning the gap. The CDR3 coding sequence is TGTGCCAGCAGTGAATTGAGGGACACAGATACGCAGTATTTT. Its translation is CASSELRDTDTQYF.

This chain joins TRBV7-2 and TRBJ1-6, with unresolved D. The germline CDR1 and CDR2 sequences are SGHTA and FQGNSA. This CDR3 has 15 residues. Trimming stripped 4 bases from V and 9 bases from J, with 16 bases between. This chain's CDR3 is CASSSAPGSGSPLHF. The CDR3 nucleotides read TGTGCCAGCAGCTCAGCCCCGGGGAGCGGTTCACCCCTCCACTTT.

This sequence joins TRBV6-6 and TRBJ2-7; tentatively, D is TRBD1 (6 bases). V lost 0 bases and J 0 bases, leaving 9 bases between the germline ends. Germline-derived CDR1 and CDR2 are MNHNY and SVGAGI (reference sequence). The CDR3 totals 15 residues. For the CDR3, the DNA is TGTGCCAGCAGTTACTCACAGGGTAACTCCTACGAGCAGTACTTC. It specifies CASSYSQGNSYEQYF.

The chain recombines TRBV9 with TRBJ2-1; tentative D call: TRBD2 (5 bases). Germline V lookup: CDR1 SGDLS, CDR2 YYNGEE. This CDR3 is built from 15 residues. The ends were cut back, 4 bases at V and 4 bases at J, with 15 bases in the middle. CDR3 in amino acids: CASSPGGTSYNEQFF. The CDR3 nucleotides read TGTGCCAGCAGCCCAGGCGGAACTAGTTACAATGAGCAGTTCTTC.

The chain uses TRBV7-2 and TRBJ2-7, with 9 bases matching TRBD2. The CDR3 is made up of 17 amino acids. V lost 1 base, J lost 0 bases, and 7 bases stayed unmatched. The V gene's germline CDR1 is SGHTA and CDR2 FQGNSA. The CDR3 DNA follows: TGTGCCAGCAGCTTAGTTGGCGGGAGGGCCTACTCCTACGAGCAGTACTTC. Translation gives CASSLVGGRAYSYEQYF.

V and J are TRBV7-9 and TRBJ2-7; 9 positions agree with TRBD2. V was clipped by 3 bases and J by 5 bases; unmatched bases: 11. Germline CDR1 and CDR2: SEHNR and FQNEAQ (reference sequence). This CDR3 comprises 16 residues. CDR3 in DNA: TGTGCCAGCAGCTTTTGGTCGGGCGGGAGGGCCCACGAGCAGTACTTC. This gives the protein CASSFWSGGRAHEQYF. Using reference TRBV7-9 and TRBJ2-7 for the parts outside the CDR3, the full variable domain is DTGVSQNPRHKITKRGQNVTFRCDPISEHNRLYWYRQTLGQGPEFLTYFQNEAQLEKSRLLSDRFSAERPKGSFSTLEIQRTEQGDSAMYLCASSFWSGGRAHEQYFGPGTRLTVT.

This clone appeared once. The chain is built from TRBV19 and TRBJ2-1, with D unclear. Germline-derived CDR1 and CDR2 are LNHDA and SQIVND (reference sequence). CDR3 length: 16 residues. V gave up 5 bases and J gave up 4 bases, with 18 bases separating them. Here the CDR3 DNA reads TGTGCCAGTAGTGCCAGACTGTCCGCGCGGTACAATGAGCAGTTCTTC. The encoded protein is CASSARLSARYNEQFF.

The chain links TRBV4-2 to TRBJ1-4, with a weak D call TRBD1 (6 bases). V dropped 4 bases and J dropped 1 base, with 10 bases sitting between them. This CDR3 is built from 15 residues. Germline CDR1 reads LGHNA; CDR2 reads YNFKEQ. Here the CDR3 DNA reads TGTGCCAGCAGCCCCGAGACAGGAACTAATGAAAAACTGTTTTTT. It specifies CASSPETGTNEKLFF.

The V call is TRBV5-1, the J call TRBJ1-6; 7 nucleotides align to TRBD1. The CDR3 is made up of 17 amino acids. Germline V gene sequence: CDR1 SGHRS, CDR2 YFSETQ. The V segment lost 0 bases and the J segment 7 bases; nucleotides outside the gene matches: 10. CDR3 sequence: CASSLARSGTENSPLHF. The CDR3 coding sequence is TGCGCCAGCAGCTTGGCCCGCTCCGGGACAGAAAATTCACCCCTCCACTTT.

V is TRBV4-1 and J is TRBJ1-2; 7 nucleotides align to TRBD1. The CDR3 covers 16 residues. Germline assignment: CDR1 MGHRA and CDR2 YSYEKL. Germline trimming cut 0 bases from V and 4 bases from J; bases unmatched to any gene: 8. Here the CDR3 DNA reads TGCGCCAGCAGCCAAGAAGGGGAGAGGGGGCTCTATGGCTACACCTTC. Translated: CASSQEGERGLYGYTF.

The V call is TRBV28, the J call TRBJ1-1, with 7 nucleotides matching TRBD1. The CDR3 has 14 residues. CDR1 is MDHEN, CDR2 SYDVKM, per germline. The V gene end was trimmed by 8 bases and the J gene end by 3 bases; junction bases not matched to a gene: 9. DNA of the CDR3: TGTGCCAGCGGGTCCGGGACAGTAGACACTGAAGCTTTCTTT. This codes for CASGSGTVDTEAFF. Looking up the rest from reference TRBV28 and TRBJ1-1 gives the full variable domain: DVKVTQSSRYLVKRTGEKVFLECVQDMDHENMFWYRQDPGLGLRLIYFSYDVKMKEKGDIPEGYSVSREKKERFSLILESASTNQTSMYLCASGSGTVDTEAFFGQGTRLTVV.

The chain couples TRBV27 to TRBJ2-7; D is unclear. Germline assignment: CDR1 MNHEY and CDR2 SMNVEV (reference sequence). Trimming pared 3 bases from V and 3 bases from J, leaving 15 bases between. The CDR3 length is 15 residues. CDR3 coding DNA: TGTGCCAGCAGTTTTAGATTCGAGGCTTTCTACGAGCAGTACTTC. This translates into CASSFRFEAFYEQYF.

This chain joins TRBV14 and TRBJ1-2; no clear D gene. The CDR3 covers 15 residues. V lost 4 bases to trimming and J lost 6 bases, with 18 bases between them. Germline CDR1 and CDR2: SGHDN and FVKESK. The CDR3 protein is CASSPFPHPGDGYTF. CDR3 DNA sequence: TGTGCCAGCAGCCCCTTTCCCCACCCCGGGGATGGCTACACCTTC.

V is TRBV11-2 and J is TRBJ1-1; TRBD1 matches at 9 bases. V was clipped by 5 bases and J by 7 bases; unmatched bases: 8. The germline CDR1 and CDR2 sequences are SGHAT and FQNNGV. The CDR3 has 14 amino acids. The CDR3, as DNA: TGTGCCAGCAGCCCACAGGGGGCCGCCGTTGAAGCTTTCTTT. Its protein product is CASSPQGAAVEAFF.

J is TRBJ2-1 and V is TRBV13; weak D call: TRBD2 (6 bases). Trimming stripped 2 bases from V and 8 bases from J, with 16 bases between. This CDR3 contains 15 residues. CDR1 and CDR2 (germline): PRHDT, FYEKMQ (reference sequence). Here the CDR3 DNA reads TGTGCCAGCAGCTTAAAAACGGGAGTAAGCTATGAGCAGTTCTTC. Amino acid sequence: CASSLKTGVSYEQFF.